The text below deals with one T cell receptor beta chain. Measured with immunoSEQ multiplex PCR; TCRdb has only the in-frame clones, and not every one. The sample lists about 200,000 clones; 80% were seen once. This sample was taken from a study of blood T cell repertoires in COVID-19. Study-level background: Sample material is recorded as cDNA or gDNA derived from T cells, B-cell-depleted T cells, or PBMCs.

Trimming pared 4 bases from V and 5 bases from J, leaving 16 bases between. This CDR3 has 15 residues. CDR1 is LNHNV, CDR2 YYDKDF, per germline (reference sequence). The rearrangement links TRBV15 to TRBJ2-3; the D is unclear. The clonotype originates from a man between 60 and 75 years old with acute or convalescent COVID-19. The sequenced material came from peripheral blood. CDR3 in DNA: TGTGCCACCAGCACAGAGAGCGTCTTAGGAGATACGCAGTATTTT. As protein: CATSTESVLGDTQYF.